These T cell receptor beta chains were read from a single sample in a study of cytomegalovirus exposure and HLA in healthy donors. Some clones are missing from TCRdb's copy, which holds only in-frame ones; the method was immunoSEQ multiplex PCR. The sample contains over 110,000 clones, around 85% of which appear only once. Source material: PBMCs. All receptors derive from a woman in her forties or fifties in good health and CMV-seropositive. Each CDR3 is given with its conserved first and last residue. D genes are given only for firm matches. Part of the rows lack a size; the others show once, few, many or a class for expanded clones.

clone size: NA; V gene: TRBV18; J gene: TRBJ2-7; D gene: TRBD1; CDR3 protein: CASSGGQGAYYEQYF; CDR3 DNA: TGTGCCAGCTCGGGCGGACAGGGAGCCTACTACGAGCAGTACTTC
clone size: NA; V gene: TRBV7-6; J gene: TRBJ2-7; D gene: NA; CDR3 protein: CASSQGNGVKQYF; CDR3 DNA: TGTGCCAGCAGCCAAGGGAACGGGGTGAAGCAGTACTTC
clone size: once; V gene: TRBV15; J gene: TRBJ1-4; D gene: NA; CDR3 protein: CATSRALQEKLFF; CDR3 DNA: TGTGCCACCAGCAGGGCCCTTCAAGAAAAACTGTTTTTT
clone size: NA; V gene: TRBV11-2; J gene: TRBJ2-5; D gene: NA; CDR3 protein: CASSTGQQYQETQYF; CDR3 DNA: TGTGCCAGCAGCACAGGACAGCAATACCAAGAGACCCAGTACTTC
clone size: NA; V gene: TRBV2; J gene: TRBJ1-4; D gene: NA; CDR3 protein: CASSAGRVEKLFF; CDR3 DNA: TGTGCCAGCAGTGCAGGGAGGGTTGAAAAACTGTTTTTT
clone size: NA; V gene: TRBV4-1; J gene: TRBJ1-1; D gene: NA; CDR3 protein: CASSYQGNTEAFF; CDR3 DNA: TGCGCCAGCAGCTACCAGGGGAACACTGAAGCTTTCTTT
clone size: few; V gene: TRBV5-6; J gene: TRBJ2-7; D gene: TRBD2; CDR3 protein: CASSPGGGAGYEQYF; CDR3 DNA: TGTGCCAGCAGCCCCGGCGGGGGGGCTGGTTACGAGCAGTACTTC
clone size: NA; V gene: TRBV11-2; J gene: TRBJ1-4; D gene: NA; CDR3 protein: CASSLALVGAGEKLFF; CDR3 DNA: TGTGCCAGCAGCTTAGCTCTTGTGGGGGCAGGGGAAAAACTGTTTTTT
clone size: NA; V gene: TRBV7-9; J gene: TRBJ2-7; D gene: TRBD1; CDR3 protein: CASSFQGEGFEQYF; CDR3 DNA: TGTGCCAGCAGCTTCCAGGGGGAAGGGTTCGAGCAGTACTTC
clone size: NA; V gene: TRBV19; J gene: TRBJ1-2; D gene: TRBD1; CDR3 protein: CASRTGALGYTF; CDR3 DNA: TGTGCCAGCCGTACAGGGGCCTTAGGCTACACCTTC
clone size: NA; V gene: TRBV9; J gene: TRBJ2-1; D gene: TRBD2; CDR3 protein: CASSVDPAGVLNEQFF; CDR3 DNA: TGTGCCAGCAGCGTAGACCCAGCGGGGGTGCTGAATGAGCAGTTCTTC
clone size: few; V gene: TRBV28; J gene: TRBJ1-5; D gene: TRBD1; CDR3 protein: CASSSRRTGNIGSNQPQHF; CDR3 DNA: TGTGCCAGCAGTTCTCGCCGGACAGGGAATATCGGTAGCAATCAGCCCCAGCATTTT
clone size: NA; V gene: TRBV7-9; J gene: TRBJ2-3; D gene: TRBD2; CDR3 protein: CASSSPSGGGTDTQYF; CDR3 DNA: TGTGCCAGCAGCTCTCCTAGCGGGGGGGGCACAGATACGCAGTATTTT
clone size: NA; V gene: TRBV29-1; J gene: TRBJ1-1; D gene: TRBD1; CDR3 protein: CSVEDRRQGRTEAFF; CDR3 DNA: TGCAGCGTTGAAGATCGAAGACAGGGGAGGACTGAAGCTTTCTTT
clone size: NA; V gene: TRBV2; J gene: TRBJ2-1; D gene: TRBD1; CDR3 protein: CASSRQGTGNNEQFF; CDR3 DNA: TGTGCGAGCAGTAGACAGGGGACAGGGAACAATGAGCAGTTCTTC
clone size: NA; V gene: TRBV7-9; J gene: TRBJ2-1; D gene: NA; CDR3 protein: CASSPAGVYNEQFF; CDR3 DNA: TGTGCCAGCAGCCCGGCCGGGGTCTACAATGAGCAGTTCTTC
clone size: NA; V gene: TRBV5-1; J gene: TRBJ1-3; D gene: NA; CDR3 protein: CASSQSGLGNTIYF; CDR3 DNA: TGCGCCAGCAGTCAGAGTGGGCTCGGAAACACCATATATTTT
clone size: NA; V gene: TRBV11-3; J gene: TRBJ2-5; D gene: TRBD1; CDR3 protein: CASSSPTGQGQETQYF; CDR3 DNA: TGTGCCAGCAGCTCCCCAACAGGACAGGGACAAGAGACCCAGTACTTC
clone size: NA; V gene: TRBV2; J gene: TRBJ2-5; D gene: NA; CDR3 protein: CASNRQLEETQYF; CDR3 DNA: TGTGCCAGCAATAGACAGCTCGAGGAGACCCAGTACTTC
clone size: NA; V gene: TRBV6-1; J gene: TRBJ2-7; D gene: TRBD2; CDR3 protein: CASRPGTSGSYEQYF; CDR3 DNA: TGTGCCAGCAGACCAGGGACTAGCGGATCCTACGAGCAGTACTTC
clone size: NA; V gene: TRBV6-1; J gene: TRBJ1-2; D gene: NA; CDR3 protein: CASSRESFYGYTF; CDR3 DNA: TGTGCCAGCTCACGGGAATCCTTCTATGGCTACACCTTC
clone size: NA; V gene: TRBV11-2; J gene: TRBJ2-2; D gene: TRBD1; CDR3 protein: CASSLRFRQGVTGELFF; CDR3 DNA: TGTGCCAGCAGCTTAAGATTTCGACAGGGGGTGACCGGGGAGCTGTTTTTT
clone size: few; V gene: TRBV2; J gene: TRBJ2-7; D gene: NA; CDR3 protein: CASSEKSAGWTYEQYF; CDR3 DNA: TGTGCCAGCAGTGAAAAGTCGGCAGGGTGGACCTACGAGCAGTACTTC
clone size: NA; V gene: TRBV5-1; J gene: TRBJ1-3; D gene: NA; CDR3 protein: CASSLAPGSGNTIYF; CDR3 DNA: TGCGCCAGCAGCTTGGCCCCAGGCTCTGGAAACACCATATATTTT
clone size: NA; V gene: TRBV7-2; J gene: TRBJ2-3; D gene: TRBD2; CDR3 protein: CASSPGLAGNTDTQYF; CDR3 DNA: TGTGCCAGCAGCCCGGGACTAGCGGGGAATACAGATACGCAGTATTTT
clone size: few; V gene: TRBV6-5; J gene: TRBJ1-1; D gene: NA; CDR3 protein: CASKPPGTHEAFF; CDR3 DNA: TGTGCCAGCAAGCCCCCCGGGACACATGAAGCTTTCTTT
clone size: NA; V gene: TRBV15; J gene: TRBJ2-7; D gene: TRBD1; CDR3 protein: CATSRGQGGGEQYF; CDR3 DNA: TGTGCCACCAGCAGAGGACAGGGGGGGGGCGAGCAGTACTTC
clone size: NA; V gene: TRBV5-1; J gene: TRBJ1-2; D gene: TRBD1; CDR3 protein: CASSLRAGGRDGYTF; CDR3 DNA: TGCGCCAGCAGCCTGAGGGCAGGGGGTAGGGATGGCTACACCTTC
clone size: NA; V gene: TRBV5-1; J gene: TRBJ1-1; D gene: TRBD1; CDR3 protein: CASSADRVGNTEAFF; CDR3 DNA: TGCGCCAGCAGCGCTGACAGGGTAGGGAACACTGAAGCTTTCTTT
clone size: NA; V gene: TRBV27; J gene: TRBJ1-5; D gene: TRBD1; CDR3 protein: CASSFTRDRPQHF; CDR3 DNA: TGTGCCAGCAGTTTCACCCGGGACAGGCCCCAGCATTTT
clone size: NA; V gene: TRBV2; J gene: TRBJ2-4; D gene: NA; CDR3 protein: CASSLTTTMSIQYF; CDR3 DNA: TGTGCCAGCAGCCTTACCACCACCATGAGCATTCAGTACTTC
clone size: NA; V gene: TRBV7-8; J gene: TRBJ1-5; D gene: TRBD1; CDR3 protein: CASSKRTGADNQPQHF; CDR3 DNA: TGTGCCAGCAGTAAACGGACAGGGGCTGACAATCAGCCCCAGCATTTT
clone size: NA; V gene: TRBV29-1; J gene: TRBJ2-1; D gene: NA; CDR3 protein: CSVERGLDEQFF; CDR3 DNA: TGCAGCGTTGAACGGGGTTTGGATGAGCAGTTCTTC
clone size: once; V gene: TRBV11-2; J gene: TRBJ2-4; D gene: NA; CDR3 protein: CASSPNGGAKNIQYF; CDR3 DNA: TGTGCCAGCAGCCCGAACGGGGGAGCCAAAAACATTCAGTACTTC
clone size: few; V gene: TRBV2; J gene: TRBJ1-3; D gene: NA; CDR3 protein: CASSSGGNTIYF; CDR3 DNA: TGTGCCAGCAGTTCAGGTGGAAACACCATATATTTT
clone size: NA; V gene: TRBV10-3; J gene: TRBJ1-4; D gene: NA; CDR3 protein: CAISRSGDNEKLFF; CDR3 DNA: TGTGCCATCAGTCGTTCGGGAGATAATGAAAAACTGTTTTTT
clone size: NA; V gene: TRBV29-1; J gene: TRBJ2-3; D gene: NA; CDR3 protein: CSVVSGTSIRDTQYF; CDR3 DNA: TGCAGCGTGGTCTCCGGGACTTCGATCAGAGATACGCAGTATTTT
clone size: NA; V gene: TRBV5-6; J gene: TRBJ2-5; D gene: NA; CDR3 protein: CASSLYQVQETQYF; CDR3 DNA: TGTGCCAGCAGCTTGTACCAGGTTCAAGAGACCCAGTACTTC
clone size: NA; V gene: TRBV28; J gene: TRBJ2-2; D gene: TRBD2; CDR3 protein: CASRAGGGELFF; CDR3 DNA: TGTGCCAGCAGGGCGGGAGGCGGGGAGCTGTTTTTT
clone size: NA; V gene: TRBV7-3; J gene: TRBJ2-3; D gene: TRBD2; CDR3 protein: CASSNSGGDTDTQYF; CDR3 DNA: TGTGCCAGCAGCAATAGCGGGGGGGACACAGATACGCAGTATTTT
clone size: NA; V gene: TRBV6-1; J gene: TRBJ2-7; D gene: NA; CDR3 protein: CASSGDFSSYEQYF; CDR3 DNA: TGTGCCAGCAGTGGGGACTTTAGCTCCTACGAGCAGTACTTC
clone size: NA; V gene: TRBV5-4; J gene: TRBJ1-6; D gene: TRBD1; CDR3 protein: CASSSPGQGDSPLHF; CDR3 DNA: TGTGCCAGCAGCTCCCCGGGACAGGGGGATTCACCCCTCCACTTT
clone size: NA; V gene: TRBV7-3; J gene: TRBJ1-1; D gene: NA; CDR3 protein: CASSPRMARNTEAFF; CDR3 DNA: TGTGCCAGCAGCCCTAGGATGGCTCGGAACACTGAAGCTTTCTTT
clone size: NA; V gene: TRBV19; J gene: TRBJ1-4; D gene: NA; CDR3 protein: CASSIRTENEKLFF; CDR3 DNA: TGTGCCAGTAGTATTCGGACAGAAAATGAAAAACTGTTTTTT
clone size: NA; V gene: TRBV2; J gene: TRBJ1-4; D gene: NA; CDR3 protein: CASRGLINEKLFF; CDR3 DNA: TGTGCCAGCAGGGGACTGATTAATGAAAAACTGTTTTTT
clone size: few; V gene: TRBV6-1; J gene: TRBJ2-1; D gene: TRBD2; CDR3 protein: CASRARLAGDNEQFF; CDR3 DNA: TGTGCCAGCAGAGCCCGACTAGCGGGGGACAATGAGCAGTTCTTC
clone size: NA; V gene: TRBV30; J gene: TRBJ2-3; D gene: NA; CDR3 protein: CACRGFRADTQYF; CDR3 DNA: TGTGCCTGCCGCGGGTTTAGGGCAGATACGCAGTATTTT
clone size: NA; V gene: TRBV5-6; J gene: TRBJ1-4; D gene: TRBD1; CDR3 protein: CASSWTGEREKLFF; CDR3 DNA: TGTGCCAGCAGCTGGACAGGGGAGAGGGAAAAACTGTTTTTT
clone size: NA; V gene: TRBV5-4; J gene: TRBJ2-7; D gene: TRBD1; CDR3 protein: CASSLQTGLPYEQYF; CDR3 DNA: TGTGCCAGCAGCTTGCAGACAGGGCTTCCCTACGAGCAGTACTTC
clone size: NA; V gene: TRBV4-1; J gene: TRBJ2-2; D gene: TRBD1; CDR3 protein: CASSHPEGTDLFKLFF; CDR3 DNA: TGCGCCAGCAGCCACCCCGAAGGGACAGACCTTTTTAAGCTGTTTTTT
clone size: NA; V gene: TRBV9; J gene: TRBJ2-5; D gene: NA; CDR3 protein: CASSVVAGAGSEQYF; CDR3 DNA: TGTGCCAGCAGCGTAGTTGCAGGCGCGGGGTCTGAGCAGTACTTC
clone size: NA; V gene: TRBV6-1; J gene: TRBJ1-2; D gene: NA; CDR3 protein: CASSDQGRPDNYGYTF; CDR3 DNA: TGTGCCAGCAGTGATCAAGGGAGGCCCGATAACTATGGCTACACCTTC
clone size: NA; V gene: TRBV14; J gene: TRBJ1-6; D gene: NA; CDR3 protein: CASSRGIRASPLHF; CDR3 DNA: TGTGCCAGCAGCAGGGGGATCCGGGCCTCACCCCTCCACTTT
clone size: NA; V gene: TRBV4-3; J gene: TRBJ1-1; D gene: NA; CDR3 protein: CASSQAMDKNTEAFF; CDR3 DNA: TGCGCCAGCAGCCAAGCAATGGACAAGAACACTGAAGCTTTCTTT
clone size: few; V gene: TRBV28; J gene: TRBJ2-5; D gene: NA; CDR3 protein: CASSLVAQETQYF; CDR3 DNA: TGTGCCAGCAGTTTAGTGGCCCAAGAGACCCAGTACTTC
clone size: NA; V gene: TRBV6-1; J gene: TRBJ2-4; D gene: NA; CDR3 protein: CASSEFVQYF; CDR3 DNA: TGTGCCAGCAGTGAATTCGTTCAGTACTTC
clone size: NA; V gene: TRBV10-3; J gene: TRBJ2-3; D gene: TRBD2; CDR3 protein: CAISDGRGGDTQYF; CDR3 DNA: TGTGCCATCAGTGACGGGCGGGGGGGAGATACGCAGTATTTT